The 17 T cell receptor beta chains listed next were all sequenced from one sample in a study of cytomegalovirus exposure and HLA in healthy donors. With 60 Vbeta and 13 Jbeta primers, the PCR was carried out. The table came from immunoSEQ multiplex PCR; TCRdb's copy has only in-frame clones and leaves some out. The table includes roughly 100,000 clones, under 85% detected once. Sequenced input: PBMCs. These receptors were collected from a man in his late teens or twenties in good health and CMV-seronegative.

The chain carries TRBV11-2 and TRBJ1-2; D is unclear. Trimming stripped 6 bases from V and 1 base from J, with 15 bases between. Germline V lookup: CDR1 SGHAT, CDR2 FQNNGV. The CDR3 is 15 residues long. The CDR3 coding sequence is TGTGCCAGCAGTGTTCTCGGACTGAATAACTATGGCTACACCTTC. Its protein is CASSVLGLNNYGYTF.

This clone was counted between two and nine times. The V and J genes are TRBV6-6 and TRBJ2-7; weak D call: TRBD2 (5 bases). The CDR3 runs to 14 residues. Germline CDR1 and CDR2: MNHNY and SVGAGI (reference sequence). V gave up 4 bases and J gave up 2 bases, with 12 bases separating them. CDR3 protein: CASSFLGDTYEQYF. DNA for the CDR3: TGTGCCAGCAGTTTCCTCGGGGATACCTACGAGCAGTACTTC.

CDR3 region: CASSPYNPPGLAGGGSYEQYF. Written as DNA, the CDR3 is TGTGCCAGTAGTCCTTATAATCCCCCGGGACTAGCGGGAGGAGGCTCCTACGAGCAGTACTTC. The chain recombines TRBV19 with TRBJ2-7, with TRBD2 identical over 15 bases. The germline CDR1 and CDR2 sequences are LNHDA and SQIVND (reference sequence). There are 21 residues in the CDR3. V lost 5 bases, J lost 0 bases, and 17 bases stayed unmatched.

Here the CDR3 reads CASSTTVSNEQFF. In nucleotides, the CDR3 is TGTGCCAGTAGTACGACAGTCTCCAATGAGCAGTTCTTC. This chain uses TRBV19 with TRBJ2-1; D is perhaps TRBD1 (5 bases). V lost 4 bases and J 6 bases, leaving 10 bases between the germline ends. The CDR3 spans 13 residues. From germline, CDR1 is LNHDA and CDR2 SQIVND (reference sequence).

V is TRBV6-1 and J is TRBJ2-7; TRBD1 is a possible D gene (5 bases). This CDR3 has 15 amino acids. Germline CDR1 and CDR2: MNHNS and SASEGT. V gave up 4 bases and J gave up 7 bases, with 20 bases separating them. The CDR3 spells CASSGIGEPFEEQYF. In nucleotides, the CDR3 is TGTGCCAGCAGTGGGATAGGGGAACCGTTCGAAGAGCAGTACTTC.

J is TRBJ2-5 and V is TRBV4-1; D unresolved. Germline V gene data show CDR1 as MGHRA and CDR2 as YSYEKL. The CDR3 spans 13 residues. V was trimmed by 1 base and J by 3 bases, leaving 6 bases between them. Here the CDR3 reads CASSQGQKETQYF. The CDR3 nucleotides read TGCGCCAGCAGCCAAGGCCAGAAAGAGACCCAGTACTTC.

J is TRBJ1-4 and V is TRBV7-9, with TRBD1 matching over 10 bases. The CDR3 length is 17 residues. CDR1 is SEHNR and CDR2 is FQNEAQ in the germline V gene (reference sequence). Trimming removed 4 bases from V and 7 bases from J; junction bases left unmatched: 12. The CDR3 DNA reads as TGTGCCAGCAGCTCCGGGACAGGGGTCATTGTTGGTGAAAAACTGTTTTTT. Translation: CASSSGTGVIVGEKLFF. Using reference TRBV7-9 and TRBJ1-4 for the parts outside the CDR3, the full variable domain is DTGVSQNPRHKITKRGQNVTFRCDPISEHNRLYWYRQTLGQGPEFLTYFQNEAQLEKSRLLSDRFSAERPKGSFSTLEIQRTEQGDSAMYLCASSSGTGVIVGEKLFFGSGTQLSVL.

This clone was found once. The J gene is TRBJ2-1, the V gene TRBV29-1; TRBD2 matches 8 bases. Trimming took 7 bases from V and 9 from J; bases not matched to a gene: 17. Germline V lookup: CDR1 SQVTM, CDR2 ANQGSEA. The CDR3 has 15 amino acids. In DNA form, the CDR3 reads TGCAGCGCCTCTCGGCTAGCGGGCACTCGGGGTGAGCAGTTCTTC. Encoded protein: CSASRLAGTRGEQFF.

The chain carries TRBV7-9 and TRBJ2-2, with D possibly TRBD2 on 6 matching bases. V lost 1 base to trimming and J lost 7 bases, with 10 bases between them. The CDR3 is made up of 14 amino acids. Germline V lookup: CDR1 SEHNR, CDR2 FQNEAQ (reference sequence). CDR3: CASSLVREDGELFF. For the CDR3, the DNA is TGTGCCAGCAGCTTAGTGCGGGAAGACGGGGAGCTGTTTTTT.

This sequence joins TRBV6-5 and TRBJ2-3; 8 nucleotides align to TRBD1. The ends lost 0 bases at V and 5 bases at J; junction bases unmatched: 7. There are 16 residues in the CDR3. Germline-derived CDR1 and CDR2 are MNHEY and SVGAGI. CDR3 sequence reads: CASSYSRTGWLDTQYF. The CDR3 DNA sequence: TGTGCCAGCAGTTACTCCAGGACAGGGTGGTTAGATACGCAGTATTTT.

The chain is built from TRBV6-6 and TRBJ2-3; D remains unclear. Germline CDR1 MNHNY, CDR2 SVGAGI (reference sequence). The length of the CDR3 is 13 residues. The V and J ends lost 0 bases and 10 bases respectively, with 11 bases between them. The CDR3 coding sequence is TGTGCCAGCAGTTACTCGACTTTCACTTCGCAGTATTTT. It encodes CASSYSTFTSQYF.

The J gene is TRBJ1-1, the V gene TRBV2; D perhaps matches TRBD1 (5 bases). V was shortened by 2 bases and J by 0 bases, with 13 bases between the two germline ends. This CDR3 has 16 residues. Germline V gene sequence: CDR1 SNHLY, CDR2 FYNNEI. CDR3 in DNA: TGTGCCAGCAGTGAATGGTCCCAGGGATTGAACACTGAAGCTTTCTTT. Its translation is CASSEWSQGLNTEAFF.

The gene calls are TRBV7-9 and TRBJ2-1; 9 positions match TRBD2. CDR1 and CDR2 (germline): SEHNR, FQNEAQ (reference sequence). There are 15 residues in the CDR3. Trimming at V came to 5 bases and at J to 6 bases, leaving 8 bases not matched to a gene. The CDR3 reads CASSHTGTSINEQFF. The DNA for the CDR3 is TGTGCCAGCAGCCACACCGGGACTAGCATCAATGAGCAGTTCTTC.

The rearrangement links TRBV27 to TRBJ2-5; 7 bases agree with TRBD2. V shed 6 bases and J 5 bases; nucleotides not matched to a gene: 15. Looked up from germline, CDR1 is MNHEY and CDR2 is SMNVEV (reference sequence). This CDR3 comprises 16 residues. The CDR3 DNA is TGTGCCAGCAGCTCCCTCGTCAGCGGGACGGCGGAGACCCAGTACTTC. Its translation: CASSSLVSGTAETQYF.

The J gene is TRBJ1-1, the V gene TRBV18; D might be TRBD1 (5 bases). CDR1 and CDR2 from the germline V gene are KGHSH and LQKENI. The V gene lost 3 bases and the J gene lost 3 bases, with 11 bases spanning the gap. The CDR3 is made up of 14 amino acids. The CDR3 sequence: CASSPGQAYTEAFF. The DNA of the CDR3 is TGTGCCAGCTCACCGGGGCAGGCTTACACTGAAGCTTTCTTT.

The chain links TRBV27 to TRBJ1-5, with D uncertain. Trimming removed 6 bases from V and 4 bases from J, with 13 bases in between. Germline-derived CDR1 and CDR2 are MNHEY and SMNVEV (reference sequence). The CDR3 runs 14 residues. For the CDR3, the DNA is TGTGCCAGCAGCACGGGGTGGAAGAATCAGCCCCAGCATTTT. It encodes CASSTGWKNQPQHF.

V and J are TRBV28 and TRBJ2-6, with D possibly being TRBD2 (6 bases). The V end was cut by 2 bases, the J end by 3 bases, with 11 bases between. There are 16 residues in the CDR3. CDR1 and CDR2 from the germline V gene are MDHEN and SYDVKM. The CDR3 is CASSLGGVSGANVLTF. CDR3 DNA sequence: TGTGCCAGCAGTTTAGGAGGGGTTAGTGGGGCCAACGTCCTGACTTTC.